A selection of T cell receptor beta chains follows, all from one sample in a study of cytomegalovirus exposure and HLA in healthy donors. The table came from immunoSEQ multiplex PCR; TCRdb's copy has only in-frame clones and leaves some out. This sample has 180,000 or so clones, with about 80% found just once. The sample was PBMCs. These receptor sequences come from a man between 35 and 55 years old in good health and CMV-seropositive. CDR3s include the opening cysteine and the closing phenylalanine or tryptophan. A D gene is named only where the DNA matches it firmly. Size tells how often a clone was seen (once, few, many) or the class of an expanded clone, and some rows leave it out.

V gene	J gene	D gene	clone size	CDR3 protein	CDR3 DNA
TRBV19	TRBJ2-6	-	-	CASAGRSSGANGLTF	TGTGCCAGTGCGGGACGGAGCTCTGGGGCCAACGGCCTGACTTTC
TRBV10-2	TRBJ2-7	TRBD1	-	CASKGQGYEQYF	TGCGCCAGTAAGGGACAGGGCTACGAGCAGTACTTC
TRBV14	TRBJ2-2	-	-	CASREWTGELFF	TGTGCCAGCAGGGAGTGGACCGGGGAGCTGTTTTTT
TRBV30	TRBJ2-1	TRBD2	-	CAWSLGTSGSRSYNEQFF	TGTGCCTGGAGTCTAGGGACTAGCGGGAGTAGGTCCTACAATGAGCAGTTCTTC
TRBV6-4	TRBJ2-3	-	-	CASSLEIGRDTQYF	TGTGCCAGCAGCCTAGAAATAGGTCGGGATACGCAGTATTTT
TRBV7-9	TRBJ2-5	-	-	CASSQTGTETQYF	TGTGCCAGCAGTCAAACAGGGACGGAGACCCAGTACTTC
TRBV11-2	TRBJ1-1	-	once	CASSLMQGNTEAFF	TGTGCCAGCAGCTTAATGCAGGGGAACACTGAAGCTTTCTTT
TRBV2	TRBJ2-7	TRBD2	once	CASSERVGRAYEQYF	TGTGCCAGCAGTGAAAGGGTCGGGAGGGCCTACGAGCAGTACTTC
TRBV28	TRBJ2-1	TRBD2	-	CASRHQLAGGLNEQFF	TGTGCCAGCAGACACCAACTAGCGGGAGGTCTCAATGAGCAGTTCTTC
TRBV28	TRBJ1-2	TRBD1	few	CASRDRTGEVGGYTF	TGTGCCAGCAGGGATCGGACAGGGGAGGTGGGGGGCTACACCTTC
TRBV19	TRBJ1-1	TRBD1	-	CASTLRTGEAFF	TGTGCCAGTACGCTACGGACAGGTGAAGCTTTCTTT
TRBV6-5	TRBJ1-2	-	-	CASSYRDKYYGYTF	TGTGCCAGCAGTTATCGGGACAAATACTATGGCTACACCTTC
TRBV6-5	TRBJ1-2	-	few	CASSYRRGARGYTF	TGTGCCAGCAGTTACCGTCGGGGGGCCCGCGGCTACACCTTC
TRBV18	TRBJ2-7	TRBD1	-	CASSGSGTGGLSEQYF	TGTGCCAGCTCAGGATCCGGGACAGGTGGTTTGAGCGAGCAGTACTTC
TRBV30	TRBJ1-5	-	-	CAWNSRGGSWPQHF	TGTGCCTGGAATTCTCGGGGGGGCAGTTGGCCCCAGCATTTT
TRBV9	TRBJ2-1	-	-	CASSVARGNEQFF	TGTGCCAGCAGCGTAGCCAGAGGAAATGAGCAGTTCTTC
TRBV30	TRBJ1-5	-	once	CAWSPPGTFNQPQHF	TGTGCCTGGAGTCCCCCCGGGACATTCAATCAGCCCCAGCATTTT